This TCR beta chain was recorded in a study of control samples from healthy donors and cancer patients. V gave up 4 bases and J gave up 6 bases, with 1 base separating them. Germline V gene lookup returns CDR1 MDHEN and CDR2 SYDVKM. CDR3 length: 11 residues. The method was immunoSEQ multiplex PCR; TCRdb's version includes in-frame clones alone and lacks a portion of them. Of around 150,000 clones listed, around 96% were seen once; the top ten hold just over 1%. This receptor was taken from a woman under 40 in good health. The rearrangement links TRBV28 to TRBJ1-6, with D uncertain. What was sequenced was blood. CDR3 bases: TGTGCCAGCAGTTCTAATTCACCCCTCCACTTT. Protein: CASSSNSPLHF.